A single sample gave rise to the 8 T cell receptor beta chains below, sequenced in a study of T cell responses to AZD1222 COVID-19 vaccine. Libraries were prepared by immunoSEQ multiplex PCR; TCRdb keeps only in-frame clonotypes and omits some of them. The top ten clones hold about 0.86% of a sample with around 130,000 clones, 93% of them seen once. Here the sequenced sample was peripheral blood, taken on day 0 of AZD1222 vaccination. All receptors come from an adult in good health.

The chain employs TRBV6-2 or TRBV6-3 and TRBJ1-5, with a possible D match to TRBD1 (5 bases). With 4 bases removed from V and 0 bases from J, the gap between germline ends came to 13 bases. The CDR3 loop spans 16 amino acids. The germline V gene encodes CDR1 MNHEY and CDR2 SVGEGT. CDR3 sequence (DNA): TGTGCCAGCAGTTTCCTGGACATTTATAGCAATCAGCCCCAGCATTTT. This gives the protein CASSFLDIYSNQPQHF.

V is TRBV5-6 and J is TRBJ1-2; 8 nucleotides agree with TRBD1. Germline lookup yields CDR1 SGHDT and CDR2 YYEEEE. This CDR3 contains 15 residues. The V gene end was trimmed by 0 bases and the J gene end by 4 bases; junction bases not matched to a gene: 5. For the CDR3, the DNA is TGTGCCAGCAGCTTGGGGGGACAGGCAACCTATGGCTACACCTTC. It encodes CASSLGGQATYGYTF.

The chain uses TRBV7-9 and TRBJ2-1; 8 positions match TRBD2. Trimming at V came to 5 bases and at J to 3 bases, leaving 9 bases not matched to a gene. CDR1 is SEHNR and CDR2 is FQNEAQ in the germline V gene (reference sequence). CDR3 length: 16 residues. CDR3 sequence reads: CASSRTGGANYNEQFF. CDR3 nucleotides: TGTGCCAGCAGCCGGACCGGGGGGGCTAACTACAATGAGCAGTTCTTC.

V and J are TRBV6-6 and TRBJ2-7, with 7 bases lining up with TRBD2. V gave up 4 bases and J gave up 0 bases; unmatched junction bases: 6. The CDR3 totals 15 residues. Germline loops: CDR1 MNHNY, CDR2 SVGAGI (reference sequence). The chain's CDR3 is CASSLLGGGSYEQYF. The CDR3 region has the DNA TGTGCCAGCAGTTTGCTCGGCGGGGGCTCCTACGAGCAGTACTTC.

The V gene is TRBV7-6, the J gene TRBJ2-3, with 8 positions matching TRBD2. The CDR3 is 15 amino acids. Germline CDR1 is SGHVS and CDR2 is FNYEAQ. The ends lost 1 base at V and 2 bases at J; junction bases unmatched: 2. This chain's CDR3 is CASSLGRGDTDTQYF. For the CDR3, the DNA is TGTGCCAGCAGCTTAGGGCGGGGGGACACAGATACGCAGTATTTT. Full variable domain (missing parts from reference TRBV7-6 and TRBJ2-3): GAGVSQSPRYKVTKRGQDVALRCDPISGHVSLYWYRQALGQGPEFLTYFNYEAQQDKSGLPNDRFSAERPEGSISTLTIQRTEQRDSAMYRCASSLGRGDTDTQYFGPGTRLTVL.

V usage is TRBV19 and J usage is TRBJ2-1, with unresolved D. The V gene's germline CDR1 is LNHDA and CDR2 SQIVND (reference sequence). CDR3 length: 13 residues. V lost 1 base, J lost 8 bases, and 9 bases lay in between. CDR3 in amino acids: CASSIALPDEQFF. In DNA, the CDR3 is TGTGCCAGTAGTATAGCCCTTCCCGATGAGCAGTTCTTC.

The chain combines TRBV7-2 with TRBJ1-1; D perhaps matches TRBD1 (6 bases). V was trimmed by 3 bases and J by 5 bases, leaving 19 bases between them. The CDR3 has 16 residues. Germline V gene lookup returns CDR1 SGHTA and CDR2 FQGNSA. Here the CDR3 DNA reads TGTGCCAGCAGCTTCTTCAGGGGCGCGGGGGGAACTGAAGCTTTCTTT. It is translated as CASSFFRGAGGTEAFF.

The chain uses TRBV12-3 or TRBV12-4 and TRBJ1-2, with D unclear. This CDR3 spans 13 amino acids. The V and J ends lost 5 bases and 2 bases respectively, with 9 bases between them. Here the CDR3 reads CASSPRENYGYTF. The DNA for the CDR3 is TGTGCCAGCAGTCCTCGAGAAAACTATGGCTACACCTTC.